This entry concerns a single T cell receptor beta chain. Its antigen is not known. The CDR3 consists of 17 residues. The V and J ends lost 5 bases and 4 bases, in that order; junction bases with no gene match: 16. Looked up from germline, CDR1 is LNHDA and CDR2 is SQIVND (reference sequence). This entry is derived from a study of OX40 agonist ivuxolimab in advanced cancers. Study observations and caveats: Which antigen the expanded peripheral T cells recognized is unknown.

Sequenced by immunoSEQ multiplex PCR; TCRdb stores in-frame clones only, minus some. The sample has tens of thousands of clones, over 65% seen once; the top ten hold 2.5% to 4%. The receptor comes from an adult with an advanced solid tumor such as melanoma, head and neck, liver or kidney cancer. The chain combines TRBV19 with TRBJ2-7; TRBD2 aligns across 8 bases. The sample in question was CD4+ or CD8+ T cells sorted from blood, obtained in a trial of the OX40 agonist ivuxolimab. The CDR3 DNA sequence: TGTGCCAGTAGTCACCTCCCAGGGATTAGCGGGGAATACGAGCAGTACTTC. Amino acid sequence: CASSHLPGISGEYEQYF.